One sample yielded the 26 T cell receptor beta chains listed below, sequenced in a study of response to subunit inactivated influenza vaccine. Each CDR3 protein gets one entry after TCRdb re-called the RT-PCR reads with MiXCR. The sample records 450,000 to 600,000 distinct CDR3 sequences, under 9% being singletons. The material was PBMCs from blood, obtained roughly 24 months after vaccination. Source of these receptors: a man between 50 and 70 years old who received an inactivated influenza vaccine.

This clonotype was seen only a few times. The CDR3 DNA sequence: TGTGCCAGCTCACCACCGGTTACATATGGAAACACCATATATTTT. Protein sequence: CASSPPVTYGNTIYF. V and J are TRBV18 and TRBJ1-3; D call uncertain. The V gene lost 0 bases and the J gene lost 3 bases, with 9 bases spanning the gap. CDR1 is KGHSH and CDR2 is LQKENI in the germline V gene. The CDR3 is 15 residues long.

This clonotype occurred a few times. The rearrangement joins TRBV12-3 or TRBV12-4 to TRBJ1-5; TRBD1 aligns across 9 bases. Germline trimming cut 6 bases from V and 5 bases from J; bases unmatched to any gene: 5. CDR3 length: 14 amino acids. Here the CDR3 reads CASSRDRADQPQHF. The CDR3 DNA follows: TGTGCCAGCAGCCGGGACAGGGCAGATCAGCCCCAGCATTTT.

Only a few counts were recorded for this clonotype. The chain has TRBV19 and TRBJ2-7; D is ambiguous. CDR1 LNHDA and CDR2 SQIVND come from the germline V gene (reference sequence). This CDR3 has 14 amino acids. Between the trimmed V and J ends, which lost 4 bases and 2 bases, there was a span of 12 bases. This CDR3 is CASSSTGYAYEQYF. In DNA, the CDR3 is TGTGCCAGTAGTAGTACGGGCTATGCCTACGAGCAGTACTTC.

CDR3 sequence: CASSQNYAGGSYNEQFF. The CDR3 coding sequence is TGCGCCAGCAGCCAAAACTACGCAGGCGGCTCCTACAATGAGCAGTTCTTC. The rearrangement links TRBV4-3 to TRBJ2-1; the D is unclear. CDR3 size: 17 residues. The germline V and J ends were trimmed by 2 bases and 0 bases, with 14 bases remaining between them. Germline V gene lookup returns CDR1 LGHNA and CDR2 YSLEER.

The chain is built from TRBV20-1 and TRBJ2-1; D remains unclear. This CDR3 has 11 residues. Trimming cost V 5 bases and J 8 bases, with 10 bases left between them. Germline CDR1 and CDR2: DFQATT and SNEGSKA (reference sequence). CDR3 DNA sequence: TGCAGTGCTTCTACTACGGATGAGCAGTTCTTC. It is translated as CSASTTDEQFF.

The chain uses TRBV5-1 and TRBJ1-2; TRBD1 aligns across 8 bases. V was pared by 3 bases and J by 0 bases, with 16 bases of the junction left unmatched. The germline V gene has CDR1 SGHRS and CDR2 YFSETQ. This CDR3 is 19 amino acids long. The CDR3 sequence is CASSSRTSGTGSANYGYTF. The CDR3 nucleotides are TGCGCCAGCAGCTCCCGAACTTCCGGGACAGGCTCAGCTAACTATGGCTACACCTTC.

This clonotype was observed a few times. V usage is TRBV6-1 and J usage is TRBJ2-3; D not certain. Deletions cut 6 bases from V and 5 bases from J, with 12 bases between. The V gene's germline CDR1 is MNHNS and CDR2 SASEGT. The CDR3 runs to 13 residues. This CDR3 is CASRDDSVDTQYF. The CDR3 DNA is TGTGCCAGCAGGGACGATTCAGTAGATACGCAGTATTTT.

This clonotype was observed a handful of times. The rearrangement uses TRBV20-1 and TRBJ1-6, with a possible D match to TRBD1 (5 bases). Germline V gene sequence: CDR1 DFQATT, CDR2 SNEGSKA (reference sequence). The germline V and J ends were trimmed by 6 bases and 4 bases, with 13 bases remaining between them. The CDR3 consists of 14 residues. The CDR3 sequence: CSAGAGGYNSPLHF. The CDR3 DNA reads as TGCAGTGCAGGGGCCGGGGGATATAATTCACCCCTCCACTTT.

The chain joins TRBV9 to TRBJ2-7; 10 bases line up with TRBD2. CDR3 length equals 14 residues. Trimming at V came to 3 bases and at J to 6 bases, leaving 6 bases not matched to a gene. Germline V CDR1 and CDR2: SGDLS, YYNGEE. The chain's CDR3 is CASSASSGRAEQYF. The CDR3 DNA reads TGTGCCAGCAGCGCATCTAGCGGGAGAGCCGAGCAGTACTTC.

This clonotype was detected a few times. The chain recombines TRBV6-1 with TRBJ2-5; 12 bases are shared with TRBD2. Trimming removed 6 bases from V and 5 bases from J; junction bases left unmatched: 13. This CDR3 contains 17 residues. CDR1 MNHNS and CDR2 SASEGT come from the germline V gene. The CDR3: CASRRTSGVLLGETQYF. For the CDR3, the DNA is TGTGCCAGCAGAAGGACTAGCGGGGTCCTCTTGGGTGAGACCCAGTACTTC.

This clonotype was seen a few times. Compared with germline, one end of the junction differs, possibly owing to a read error. The chain joins TRBV5-1 to TRBJ2-2; D is possibly TRBD1 (7 bases). This CDR3 region has 13 residues. CDR1 is SGHRS, CDR2 YFSETQ, per germline. The CDR3 loop reads CPRGARFTGELFF. The CDR3 coding sequence is TGCCCCAGGGGGGCCAGATTTACCGGGGAGCTGTTTTTT.

This clonotype was seen many times. The chain has TRBV9 and TRBJ2-7, with D perhaps TRBD2 (5 bases). The CDR3 length is 13 residues. V lost 0 bases to trimming and J lost 4 bases, with 8 bases between them. Germline V gene lookup returns CDR1 SGDLS and CDR2 YYNGEE. The CDR3 protein is CASSVAEGYEQYF. In DNA form, the CDR3 reads TGTGCCAGCAGCGTAGCTGAGGGTTACGAGCAGTACTTC.

This clonotype occurred a few times. The gene calls are TRBV3-1 and TRBJ1-2; 7 bases align to TRBD1. V gave up 2 bases and J gave up 8 bases; unmatched junction bases: 8. The length of the CDR3 is 14 residues. Germline V gives CDR1 LGHDT, CDR2 YNNKEL (reference sequence). The CDR3 region is CASSQRDRDNGYTF. CDR3 sequence (DNA): TGTGCCAGCAGCCAACGAGACAGGGACAACGGCTACACCTTC.

This clonotype showed up just a few times. This chain joins TRBV20-1 and TRBJ1-6; D unclear. The germline CDR1 and CDR2 sequences are DFQATT and SNEGSKA (reference sequence). This CDR3 has 15 residues. V shed 1 base and J shed 10 bases, with 17 bases lying between them. The CDR3 region is CSARATMNEGSPLHF. The CDR3 DNA sequence: TGCAGTGCTAGAGCAACAATGAACGAGGGATCACCCCTCCACTTT.

This clonotype occurred many times. The chain links TRBV7-3 to TRBJ2-1, with D possibly TRBD2 on 6 matching bases. V shed 4 bases and J shed 0 bases, with 25 bases lying between them. The length of the CDR3 is 20 residues. The germline gives CDR1 SGHTA, CDR2 FQGTGA. Written as DNA, the CDR3 is TGTGCCAGCAGCTCTCCCCCGGACCCTACGGACGGGAGCTCCTACAATGAGCAGTTCTTC. Residues: CASSSPPDPTDGSSYNEQFF.

This clonotype was seen only a few times. The chain is built from TRBV4-3 and TRBJ1-5; the D is unclear. The germline V gene has CDR1 LGHNA and CDR2 YSLEER. The CDR3 sequence is 14 residues long. Trimming pared 1 base from V and 4 bases from J, leaving 8 bases between. CDR3 nucleotides: TGCGCCAGCAGCCAAGCCCTAGAAAATCAGCCCCAGCATTTT. Amino acids: CASSQALENQPQHF.

Only a few counts were recorded for this clonotype. V and J are TRBV20-1 and TRBJ1-4; TRBD1 matches at 8 bases. The CDR3 has 12 residues. Germline V gene sequence: CDR1 DFQATT, CDR2 SNEGSKA (reference sequence). The trim removed 8 bases at V and 6 bases at J, leaving 5 bases unmatched. The CDR3 here is CSPGQGDEKLFF. DNA for the CDR3: TGCAGTCCCGGACAGGGTGATGAAAAACTGTTTTTT.

This clonotype was counted many times. V gene TRBV7-2 combines with J gene TRBJ2-5; weak D call: TRBD1 (6 bases). Germline CDR1 and CDR2: SGHTA and FQGNSA. The CDR3 sequence is 14 residues long. The germline V and J ends were trimmed by 1 base and 3 bases, with 9 bases remaining between them. CDR3 in DNA: TGTGCCAGCAGCTTAGGACAGGCGAAAGAGACCCAGTACTTC. Translated: CASSLGQAKETQYF.

Note on this clonotype: A read error may be the cause here, since a much bigger clone is one base away. This likely comes from a read error, as the CDR3 has no conserved phenylalanine or tryptophan at its end. This chain joins TRBV3-1 and TRBJ2-3; the D is unclear. This CDR3 has 12 residues. Germline lookup yields CDR1 LGHDT and CDR2 YNNKEL (reference sequence). Trimming shortened V by 6 bases and J by 6 bases, and 10 bases separated the two germline ends. DNA of the CDR3: TGTGCCAGCAGGCTGGGAACCGATACGCAGTATTCT. Translated, it gives CASRLGTDTQYS.

V usage is TRBV7-8 and J usage is TRBJ2-7; possibly TRBD2 for D (6 bases). Germline CDR1 SGHVS, CDR2 FQNEAQ. Trimming cost V 7 bases and J 6 bases, with 25 bases left between them. The CDR3 totals 16 residues. The CDR3, as DNA: TGTGCCAGCAACCCGGGACTCTTGGTGGGGACCATCGAGCAGTACTTC. Its protein is CASNPGLLVGTIEQYF.

This clonotype was counted between two and nine times. The chain employs TRBV7-2 and TRBJ2-7; 9 bases agree with TRBD2. There are 15 residues in the CDR3. V shed 4 bases and J 6 bases; nucleotides not matched to a gene: 10. Germline-derived CDR1 and CDR2 are SGHTA and FQGNSA. DNA for the CDR3: TGTGCCAGCAGCTCATCACTAGCGGGTCCCCTCGAGCAGTACTTC. Protein: CASSSSLAGPLEQYF.

This clonotype was observed many times. The J gene is TRBJ2-5, the V gene TRBV4-1; D is unresolved. CDR1 and CDR2 (germline): MGHRA, YSYEKL. V gave up 0 bases and J gave up 2 bases, with 22 bases separating them. The CDR3 sequence is 19 residues long. This CDR3 reads CASSQESRTGWKGQETQYF. CDR3 bases: TGCGCCAGCAGCCAAGAATCCAGGACCGGCTGGAAAGGGCAAGAGACCCAGTACTTC.

This clonotype came up many times. This sequence joins TRBV29-1 and TRBJ2-1; 8 nucleotides match TRBD2. The germline gives CDR1 SQVTM, CDR2 ANQGSEA. The CDR3 runs 11 residues. The V and J ends lost 7 bases and 10 bases, in that order; junction bases with no gene match: 6. The CDR3 sequence is CSARGGGEQFF. The CDR3 nucleotides read TGCAGCGCCCGGGGGGGCGGAGAGCAGTTCTTC.

There are many counts of this clonotype. Because the CDR3's place on the DNA is in doubt, the DNA is left out and the CDR3 is given as listed by TCRdb. The gene calls are TRBV12-3 or TRBV12-4 and TRBJ1-6. Termini included, the CDR3 measures 12 amino acids. The CDR3 spells CASSTSVSPLHF.

Written as DNA, the CDR3 is TGCGCCAGCACCTTTTCACGGAGTGACTCCTACGAGCAGTACTTC. The encoded protein is CASTFSRSDSYEQYF. The chain employs TRBV4-3 and TRBJ2-7; D gene unclear. Trimming stripped 7 bases from V and 0 bases from J, with 16 bases between. The length of the CDR3 is 15 residues. CDR1 LGHNA and CDR2 YSLEER come from the germline V gene.

The sample holds a few counts of this clonotype. The chain couples TRBV12-3 or TRBV12-4 to TRBJ2-3; 14 bases align to TRBD2. V lost 2 bases to trimming and J lost 2 bases; unmatched junction nucleotides: 15. The length of the CDR3 is 21 residues. The CDR3 protein is CASSLWSVGLAGARTTDTQYF. CDR3 DNA: TGTGCCAGCAGTTTATGGTCGGTGGGACTAGCGGGGGCAAGAACCACAGATACGCAGTATTTT.